This T cell receptor beta chain was obtained from a study of low-dose radiotherapy and immunotherapy resistance in tumors. Per the germline V gene, CDR1 is MNHNS and CDR2 is SASEGT. V was pared by 5 bases and J by 3 bases, with 8 bases between. CDR3 length: 12 residues. Gene-specific TRAV and TRBV primers were used for first-strand cDNA, covering alpha and beta chains. Over 20 PCR cycles, TCRs were amplified from a constant-region primer and V-primer adapter. TCRdb analysed the reads with MiXCR anew, one entry per CDR3 protein. The table includes roughly 17,000 distinct CDR3 sequences, 70% detected once.

This TCR was sampled from a human donor with advanced metastatic prostate, ovarian, gallbladder or colorectal cancer (not recorded which). This table probably holds off-target reads from a library built for another chain. The chain joins TRBV6-1 to TRBJ2-7; the D is unclear. The CDR3 bases are TGTGCCAGCAGTACAGATATCTACGAGCAGTACTTC. Its protein is CASSTDIYEQYF.